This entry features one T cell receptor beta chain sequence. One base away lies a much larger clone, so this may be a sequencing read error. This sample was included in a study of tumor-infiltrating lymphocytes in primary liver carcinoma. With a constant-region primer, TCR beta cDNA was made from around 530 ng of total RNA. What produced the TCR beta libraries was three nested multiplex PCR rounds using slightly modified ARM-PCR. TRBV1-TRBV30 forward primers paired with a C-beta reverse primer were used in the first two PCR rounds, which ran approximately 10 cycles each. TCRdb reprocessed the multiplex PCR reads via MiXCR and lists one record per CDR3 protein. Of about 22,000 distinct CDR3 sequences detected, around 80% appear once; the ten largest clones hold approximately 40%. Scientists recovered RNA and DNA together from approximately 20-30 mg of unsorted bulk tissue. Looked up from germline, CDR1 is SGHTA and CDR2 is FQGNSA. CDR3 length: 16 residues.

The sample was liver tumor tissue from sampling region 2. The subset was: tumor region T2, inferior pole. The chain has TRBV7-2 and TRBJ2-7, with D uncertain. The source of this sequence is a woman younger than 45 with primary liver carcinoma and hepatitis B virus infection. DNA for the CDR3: TGTGCCAGCAGATTAGCCGGGCGGACCCTAAGCTACGAGCAGTACTTC. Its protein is CASRLAGRTLSYEQYF.